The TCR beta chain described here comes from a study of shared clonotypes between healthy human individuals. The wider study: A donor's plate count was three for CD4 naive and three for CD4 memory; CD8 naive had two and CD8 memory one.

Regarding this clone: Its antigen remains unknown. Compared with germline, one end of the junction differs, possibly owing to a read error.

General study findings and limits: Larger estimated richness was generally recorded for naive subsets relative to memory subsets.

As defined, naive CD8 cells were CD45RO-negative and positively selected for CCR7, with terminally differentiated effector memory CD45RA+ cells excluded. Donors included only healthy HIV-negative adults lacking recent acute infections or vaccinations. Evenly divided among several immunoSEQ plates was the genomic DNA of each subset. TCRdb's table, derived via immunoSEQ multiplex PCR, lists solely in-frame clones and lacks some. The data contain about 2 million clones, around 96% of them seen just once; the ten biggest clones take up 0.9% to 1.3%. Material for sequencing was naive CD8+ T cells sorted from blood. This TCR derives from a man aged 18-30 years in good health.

The CDR3 loop reads CASRNAGTPNEKLVF. The CDR3 DNA reads TGTGCCAGCAGAAATGCCGGGACACCGAATGAAAAACTGGTTTTT. J is TRBJ1-4 and V is TRBV28; D possibly corresponds to TRBD1 (6 bases). In germline, CDR1 is MDHEN, CDR2 SYDVKM. The CDR3 consists of 15 residues.